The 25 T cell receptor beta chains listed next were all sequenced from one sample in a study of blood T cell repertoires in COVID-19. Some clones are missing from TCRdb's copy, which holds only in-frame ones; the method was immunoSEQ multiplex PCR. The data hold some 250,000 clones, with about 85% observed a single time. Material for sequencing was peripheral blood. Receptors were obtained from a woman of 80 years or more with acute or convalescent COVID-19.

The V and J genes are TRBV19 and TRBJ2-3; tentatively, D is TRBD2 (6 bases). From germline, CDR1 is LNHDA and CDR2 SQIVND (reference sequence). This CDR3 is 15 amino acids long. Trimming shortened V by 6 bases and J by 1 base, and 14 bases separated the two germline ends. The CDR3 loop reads CASSHGGSRTDTQYF. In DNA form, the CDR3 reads TGTGCCAGTAGCCACGGAGGGAGTCGCACAGATACGCAGTATTTT.

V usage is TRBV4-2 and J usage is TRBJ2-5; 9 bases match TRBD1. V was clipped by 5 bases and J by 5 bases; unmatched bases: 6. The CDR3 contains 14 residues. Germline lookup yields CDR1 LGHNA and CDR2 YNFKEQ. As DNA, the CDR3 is TGTGCCAGCAGCTTCCGGACAGGGGAGGAGACCCAGTACTTC. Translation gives CASSFRTGEETQYF.

CDR3 nucleotides: TGTGCCAGCAGCCAGGGGGCCAGCACAGATACGCAGTATTTT. Its protein is CASSQGASTDTQYF. This chain joins TRBV3-1 (or the pseudogene TRBV3-2) and TRBJ2-3; perhaps TRBD1 as D (6 bases). The CDR3 extends over 14 amino acids. With 3 bases removed from V and 0 bases from J, the gap between germline ends came to 7 bases. The germline CDR1 and CDR2 sequences are LGHDT and YNNKEL (reference sequence).

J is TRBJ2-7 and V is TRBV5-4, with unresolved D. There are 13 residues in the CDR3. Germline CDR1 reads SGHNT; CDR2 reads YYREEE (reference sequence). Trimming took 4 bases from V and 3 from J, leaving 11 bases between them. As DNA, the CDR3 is TGTGCCAGCAGCGTGGGAAACAGCTACGAGCAGTACTTC. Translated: CASSVGNSYEQYF.

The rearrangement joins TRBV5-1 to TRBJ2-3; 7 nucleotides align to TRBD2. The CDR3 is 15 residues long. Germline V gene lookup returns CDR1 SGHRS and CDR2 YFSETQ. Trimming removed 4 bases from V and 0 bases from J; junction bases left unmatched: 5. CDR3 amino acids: CASSQSGISTDTQYF. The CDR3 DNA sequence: TGCGCCAGCAGCCAGAGCGGGATAAGCACAGATACGCAGTATTTT.

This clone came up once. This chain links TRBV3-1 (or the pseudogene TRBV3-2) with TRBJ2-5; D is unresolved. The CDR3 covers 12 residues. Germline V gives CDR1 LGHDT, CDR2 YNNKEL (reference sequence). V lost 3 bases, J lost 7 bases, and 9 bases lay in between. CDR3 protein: CASSQETGTQYF. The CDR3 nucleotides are TGTGCCAGCAGCCAGGAGACGGGGACCCAGTACTTC.

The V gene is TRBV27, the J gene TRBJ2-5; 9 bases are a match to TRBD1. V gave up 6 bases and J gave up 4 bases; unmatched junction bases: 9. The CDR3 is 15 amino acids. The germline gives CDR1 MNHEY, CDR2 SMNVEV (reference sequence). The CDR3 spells CASRRKGQGGETQYF. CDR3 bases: TGTGCCAGCAGGAGAAAGGGACAGGGAGGAGAGACCCAGTACTTC.

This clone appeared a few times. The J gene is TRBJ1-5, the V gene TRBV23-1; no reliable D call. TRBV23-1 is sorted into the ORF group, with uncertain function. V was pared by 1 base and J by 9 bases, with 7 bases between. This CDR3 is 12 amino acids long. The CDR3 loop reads CASSQFRRPQHF. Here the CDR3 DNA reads TGCGCCAGCAGTCAATTCCGGAGGCCCCAGCATTTT.

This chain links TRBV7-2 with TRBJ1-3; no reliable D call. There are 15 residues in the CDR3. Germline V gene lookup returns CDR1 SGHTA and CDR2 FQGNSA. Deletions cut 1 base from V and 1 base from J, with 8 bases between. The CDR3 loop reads CASSLEEGSGNTIYF. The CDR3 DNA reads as TGTGCCAGCAGCTTAGAGGAGGGTTCTGGAAACACCATATATTTT.

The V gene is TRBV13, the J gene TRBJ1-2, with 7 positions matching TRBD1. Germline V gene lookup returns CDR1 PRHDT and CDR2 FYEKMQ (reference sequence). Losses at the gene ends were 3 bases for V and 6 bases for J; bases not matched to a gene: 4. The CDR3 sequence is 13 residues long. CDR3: CASSLTGRHGYTF. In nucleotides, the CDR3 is TGTGCCAGCAGCTTGACAGGGCGCCATGGCTACACCTTC. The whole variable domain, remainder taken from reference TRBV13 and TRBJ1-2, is AAGVIQSPRHLIKEKRETATLKCYPIPRHDTVYWYQQGPGQDPQFLISFYEKMQSDKGSIPDRFSAQQFSDYHSELNMSSLELGDSALYFCASSLTGRHGYTFGSGTRLTVV.

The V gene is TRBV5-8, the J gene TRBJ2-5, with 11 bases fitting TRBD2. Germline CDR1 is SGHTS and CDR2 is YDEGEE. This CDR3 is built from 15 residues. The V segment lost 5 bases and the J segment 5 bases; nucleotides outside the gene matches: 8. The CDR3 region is CASRLAGVLLETQYF. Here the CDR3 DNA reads TGTGCCAGCAGACTAGCGGGGGTGCTCCTTGAGACCCAGTACTTC.

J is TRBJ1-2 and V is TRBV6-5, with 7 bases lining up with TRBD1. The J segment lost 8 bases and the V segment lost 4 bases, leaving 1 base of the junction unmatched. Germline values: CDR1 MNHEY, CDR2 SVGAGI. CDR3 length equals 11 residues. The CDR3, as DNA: TGTGCCAGCAGTTCGACAGGGGGCTACACCTTC. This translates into CASSSTGGYTF.

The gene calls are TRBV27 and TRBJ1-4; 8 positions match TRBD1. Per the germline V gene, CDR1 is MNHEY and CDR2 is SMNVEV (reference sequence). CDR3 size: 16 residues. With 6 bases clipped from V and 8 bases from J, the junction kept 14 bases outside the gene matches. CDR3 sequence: CASRLTPTGVGEKLFF. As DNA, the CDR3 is TGTGCCAGCAGACTCACCCCGACAGGGGTGGGGGAAAAACTGTTTTTT.

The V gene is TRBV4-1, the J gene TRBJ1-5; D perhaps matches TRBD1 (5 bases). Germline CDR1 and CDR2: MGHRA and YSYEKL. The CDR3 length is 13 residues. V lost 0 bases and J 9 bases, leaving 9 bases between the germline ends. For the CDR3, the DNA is TGCGCCAGCAGCCAAGAACCCCAGGGGCCCCAGCATTTT. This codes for CASSQEPQGPQHF.

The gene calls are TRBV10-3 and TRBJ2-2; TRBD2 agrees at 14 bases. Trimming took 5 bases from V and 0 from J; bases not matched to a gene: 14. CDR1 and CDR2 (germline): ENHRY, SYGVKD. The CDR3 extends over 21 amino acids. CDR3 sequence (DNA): TGTGCCATCAGTCCGGGACTAGCGGGGGTAGAAACCCAATCGAACACCGGGGAGCTGTTTTTT. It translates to CAISPGLAGVETQSNTGELFF.

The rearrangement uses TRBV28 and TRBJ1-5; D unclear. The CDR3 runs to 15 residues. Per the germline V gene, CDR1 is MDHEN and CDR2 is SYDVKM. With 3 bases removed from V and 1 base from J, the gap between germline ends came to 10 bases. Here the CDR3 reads CASSLGGASNQPQHF. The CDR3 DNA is TGTGCCAGCAGTTTGGGAGGAGCAAGCAATCAGCCCCAGCATTTT.

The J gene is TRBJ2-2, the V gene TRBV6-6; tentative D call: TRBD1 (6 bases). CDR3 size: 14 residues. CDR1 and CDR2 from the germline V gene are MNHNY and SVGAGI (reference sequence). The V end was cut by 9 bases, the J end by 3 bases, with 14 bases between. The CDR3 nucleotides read TGTGCCAGTGGGGGCACCCGAGACACCGGGGAGCTGTTTTTT. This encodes CASGGTRDTGELFF.

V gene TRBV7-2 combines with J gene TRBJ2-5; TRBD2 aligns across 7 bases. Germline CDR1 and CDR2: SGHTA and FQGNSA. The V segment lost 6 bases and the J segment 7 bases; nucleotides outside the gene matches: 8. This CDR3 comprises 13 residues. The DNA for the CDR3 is TGTGCCAGCAGGAGCGGGGTCTGGGTGACCCAGTACTTC. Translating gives CASRSGVWVTQYF. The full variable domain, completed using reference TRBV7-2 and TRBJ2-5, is GAGVSQSPSNKVTEKGKDVELRCDPISGHTALYWYRQSLGQGLEFLIYFQGNSAPDKSGLPSDRFSAERTGGSVSTLTIQRTQQEDSAVYLCASRSGVWVTQYFGPGTRLLVL.

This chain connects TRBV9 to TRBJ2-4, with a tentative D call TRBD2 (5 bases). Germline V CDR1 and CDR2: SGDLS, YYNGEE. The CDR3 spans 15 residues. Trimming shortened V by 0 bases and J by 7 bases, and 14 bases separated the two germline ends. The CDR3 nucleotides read TGTGCCAGCAGCGTAGAAGGCTCTGGGGAGAACATTCAGTACTTC. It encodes CASSVEGSGENIQYF. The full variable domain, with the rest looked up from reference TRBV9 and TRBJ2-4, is DSGVTQTPKHLITATGQRVTLRCSPRSGDLSVYWYQQSLDQGLQFLIQYYNGEERAKGNILERFSAQQFPDLHSELNLSSLELGDSALYFCASSVEGSGENIQYFGAGTRLSVL.

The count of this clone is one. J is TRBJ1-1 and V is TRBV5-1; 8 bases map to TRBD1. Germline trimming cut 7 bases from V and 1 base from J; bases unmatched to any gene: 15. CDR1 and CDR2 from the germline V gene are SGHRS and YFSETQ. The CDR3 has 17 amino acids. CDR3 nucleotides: TGCGCCAGCTCTTATTCCGGACAGGGTTTTGGGAACACTGAAGCTTTCTTT. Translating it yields CASSYSGQGFGNTEAFF. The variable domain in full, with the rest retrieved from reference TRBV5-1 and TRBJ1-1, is KAGVTQTPRYLIKTRGQQVTLSCSPISGHRSVSWYQQTPGQGLQFLFEYFSETQRNKGNFPGRFSGRQFSNSRSEMNVSTLELGDSALYLCASSYSGQGFGNTEAFFGQGTRLTVV.

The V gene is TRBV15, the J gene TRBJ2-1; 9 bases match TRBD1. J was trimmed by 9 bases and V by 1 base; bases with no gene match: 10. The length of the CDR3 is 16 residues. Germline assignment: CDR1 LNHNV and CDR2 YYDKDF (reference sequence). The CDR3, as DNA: TGTGCCACCAGCAGAGCTCCCGGGACAGGGTCCCCTGAGCAGTTCTTC. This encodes CATSRAPGTGSPEQFF.

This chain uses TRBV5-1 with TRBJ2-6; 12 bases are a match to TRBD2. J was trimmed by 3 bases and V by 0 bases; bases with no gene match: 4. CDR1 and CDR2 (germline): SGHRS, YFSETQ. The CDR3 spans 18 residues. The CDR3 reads CASSLGLAGAFGANVLTF. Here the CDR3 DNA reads TGCGCCAGCAGCTTGGGACTAGCGGGAGCCTTTGGGGCCAACGTCCTGACTTTC.

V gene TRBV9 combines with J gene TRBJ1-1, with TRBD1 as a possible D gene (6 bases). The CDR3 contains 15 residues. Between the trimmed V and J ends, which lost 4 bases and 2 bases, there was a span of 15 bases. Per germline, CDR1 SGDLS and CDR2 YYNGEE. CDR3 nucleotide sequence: TGTGCCAGCAGCCGGGGGGCCAGAGGCAACACTGAAGCTTTCTTT. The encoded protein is CASSRGARGNTEAFF.

The CDR3 DNA reads as TGCGCCAGCAGCGCTACAGGGGTCAATCAGCCCCAGCATTTT. Protein: CASSATGVNQPQHF. The rearrangement uses TRBV5-1 and TRBJ1-5, with TRBD1 identical over 7 bases. The V segment lost 4 bases and the J segment 3 bases; nucleotides outside the gene matches: 4. Germline lookup yields CDR1 SGHRS and CDR2 YFSETQ. CDR3 length equals 14 residues. The complete variable domain, with remaining parts taken from reference TRBV5-1 and TRBJ1-5, reads KAGVTQTPRYLIKTRGQQVTLSCSPISGHRSVSWYQQTPGQGLQFLFEYFSETQRNKGNFPGRFSGRQFSNSRSEMNVSTLELGDSALYLCASSATGVNQPQHFGDGTRLSIL.

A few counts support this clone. CDR3 amino acids: CASSPLGNTEAFF. CDR3 DNA: TGTGCCAGCTCACCTCTCGGGAACACTGAAGCTTTCTTT. The gene calls are TRBV18 and TRBJ1-1; D uncertain. V was shortened by 3 bases and J by 1 base, with 6 bases between the two germline ends. The germline CDR1 and CDR2 sequences are KGHSH and LQKENI. The length of the CDR3 is 13 residues.